The clone carrying this TCR beta chain showed up many times. TCRdb redid the calling of the reads with MiXCR, one entry per CDR3 protein. Of roughly 230,000 distinct CDR3 sequences detected, more than 25% appear once; the ten largest clones hold more than 6.5%. This entry comes from a study of kidney transplant recipient with SARS-CoV-2 infection. CDR3 size: 16 residues. The germline gives CDR1 MDHEN, CDR2 SYDVKM. V lost 7 bases and J 2 bases, leaving 18 bases between the germline ends. The sequence was collected from a male patient in his thirties who had COVID-19 and was a kidney transplant recipient. Some T cells may have originated in the graft donor. The chain recombines TRBV28 with TRBJ1-5; perhaps TRBD1 as D (6 bases). The sequences come from a blood sample, collected at baseline and between days 110 and 120 from a kidney transplant recipient. CDR3 DNA sequence: TGTGCCAGCAACTTCGGGGGCCATTGGGGCAATCAGCCCCAGCATTTT. Its translation: CASNFGGHWGNQPQHF.